These 21 T cell receptor beta chains share one sample of origin, sequenced in a study of cytomegalovirus exposure and HLA in healthy donors. The study ran its PCR with 60 Vbeta and 13 Jbeta primers. Assay used: immunoSEQ multiplex PCR; TCRdb lists only in-frame clones, some missing. Here the sample spans some 130,000 clones, about four fifths being singletons. Source material: PBMCs. All receptors derive from a human donor in good health.

The chain recombines TRBV13 with TRBJ2-5, with D possibly TRBD1 on 5 matching bases. V gave up 4 bases and J gave up 1 base, with 10 bases separating them. Germline V gene lookup returns CDR1 PRHDT and CDR2 FYEKMQ (reference sequence). This CDR3 contains 14 residues. The CDR3 reads CASSSRQIQETQYF. CDR3 nucleotide sequence: TGTGCCAGCAGCTCTCGACAGATCCAAGAGACCCAGTACTTC.

The rearrangement uses TRBV7-8 and TRBJ2-1; 10 nucleotides line up with TRBD2. CDR1 and CDR2 from the germline V gene are SGHVS and FQNEAQ. Trimming removed 5 bases from V and 3 bases from J; junction bases left unmatched: 10. The CDR3 has 17 residues. CDR3 amino acids: CASSPPTSGAIYNEQFF. The CDR3, as DNA: TGTGCCAGCAGCCCCCCCACTAGCGGGGCAATCTACAATGAGCAGTTCTTC.

V usage is TRBV10-2 and J usage is TRBJ1-1; D is undetermined. The CDR3 covers 11 residues. Trimming stripped 4 bases from V and 7 bases from J, with 7 bases between. The germline CDR1 and CDR2 sequences are WSHSY and SAAADI. CDR3 loop: CASSAGIEAFF. In nucleotides, the CDR3 is TGCGCCAGCAGTGCGGGTATTGAAGCTTTCTTT.

The genes are TRBV27 and TRBJ2-2; 8 positions match TRBD2. This CDR3 has 15 residues. Germline trimming cut 5 bases from V and 5 bases from J; bases unmatched to any gene: 7. The germline V gene encodes CDR1 MNHEY and CDR2 SMNVEV (reference sequence). Here the CDR3 DNA reads TGTGCCAGCAGTAGCCCGGGGGGGGCAACCGGGGAGCTGTTTTTT. Translation: CASSSPGGATGELFF.

The genes are TRBV7-6 and TRBJ2-1, with TRBD2 matching 7 bases. The CDR3 has 16 amino acids. Germline CDR1 SGHVS, CDR2 FNYEAQ. Germline trimming cut 1 base from V and 6 bases from J; bases unmatched to any gene: 9. The CDR3, as DNA: TGTGCCAGCAGCTTAGAGACTAGCCCTACATCCAATGAGCAGTTCTTC. It yields the protein CASSLETSPTSNEQFF.

The chain has TRBV5-1 and TRBJ1-3, with 7 bases identical to TRBD1. The CDR3 has 23 residues. Germline CDR1 is SGHRS and CDR2 is YFSETQ. J was trimmed by 0 bases and V by 2 bases; bases with no gene match: 26. CDR3 DNA sequence: TGCGCCAGCAGCTTTGATAGGGCGGACAGGCCTCCTTTTCTCAATGCCTCTGGAAACACCATATATTTT. Protein product: CASSFDRADRPPFLNASGNTIYF.

This clone was seen a few times. V usage is TRBV19 and J usage is TRBJ1-1, with 7 bases identical to TRBD1. The germline gives CDR1 LNHDA, CDR2 SQIVND (reference sequence). J was trimmed by 0 bases and V by 3 bases; bases with no gene match: 4. CDR3 size: 15 residues. The CDR3 sequence: CASSMRDSMNTEAFF. The CDR3 DNA reads as TGTGCCAGTAGTATGCGGGACAGTATGAACACTGAAGCTTTCTTT.

V is TRBV7-9 and J is TRBJ2-3; a weak D match, TRBD1 (6 bases). CDR3 length equals 15 residues. The germline CDR1 and CDR2 sequences are SEHNR and FQNEAQ (reference sequence). V was pared by 1 base and J by 5 bases, with 13 bases between. The CDR3 DNA reads TGTGCCAGCAGCTTAGTCTCAGGGGTGGGAGATACGCAGTATTTT. Amino acid sequence: CASSLVSGVGDTQYF.

This chain links TRBV28 with TRBJ1-6; weak D call: TRBD1 (5 bases). This CDR3 comprises 15 residues. Germline lookup yields CDR1 MDHEN and CDR2 SYDVKM. Trimming removed 5 bases at V and 9 bases at J, with 17 bases between. In nucleotides, the CDR3 is TGTGCCAGCAGTAAGACGCATTCGGGGGGTTCACCCCTCCACTTT. Protein product: CASSKTHSGGSPLHF. Full variable domain (remainder filled in from reference TRBV28 and TRBJ1-6): DVKVTQSSRYLVKRTGEKVFLECVQDMDHENMFWYRQDPGLGLRLIYFSYDVKMKEKGDIPEGYSVSREKKERFSLILESASTNQTSMYLCASSKTHSGGSPLHFGNGTRLTVT.

Here the CDR3 DNA reads TGTGCCAGCAGTGCACGGGACACCCGTTCTGGGGCCAACGTCCTGACTTTC. As protein: CASSARDTRSGANVLTF. The chain carries TRBV6-1 and TRBJ2-6, with a possible D match to TRBD1 (6 bases). V dropped 4 bases and J dropped 1 base, with 14 bases sitting between them. In germline, CDR1 is MNHNS, CDR2 SASEGT. The CDR3 is 17 residues long.

This chain connects TRBV4-1 to TRBJ2-3; 10 positions agree with TRBD2. Germline values: CDR1 MGHRA, CDR2 YSYEKL. The length of the CDR3 is 19 residues. Germline trimming cut 0 bases from V and 1 base from J; bases unmatched to any gene: 10. CDR3 sequence: CASSQEPPPLAGGTDTQYF. CDR3 sequence (DNA): TGCGCCAGCAGCCAAGAGCCCCCCCCTCTAGCGGGGGGCACAGATACGCAGTATTTT.

This clone was detected a few times. The genes are TRBV6-5 and TRBJ1-1; tentative D call: TRBD1 (5 bases). Trimming removed 2 bases at V and 3 bases at J, with 10 bases between. Germline CDR1 and CDR2: MNHEY and SVGAGI. This CDR3 has 14 amino acids. The CDR3 spells CASSYNIGDTEAFF. The CDR3 coding sequence is TGTGCCAGCAGTTACAATATAGGGGACACTGAAGCTTTCTTT.

This clone was seen once. The chain has TRBV4-1 and TRBJ1-1; D is perhaps TRBD1 (5 bases). Deletions cut 3 bases from V and 13 bases from J, with 21 bases between. CDR3 length equals 14 residues. CDR1 is MGHRA and CDR2 is YSYEKL in the germline V gene. For the CDR3, the DNA is TGCGCCAGCAGCCATCCAGGGAAATGGCCGGGCCGTTTCTTT. It is translated as CASSHPGKWPGRFF.

The chain carries TRBV18 and TRBJ2-5, with 9 bases identical to TRBD1. Trimming at V came to 2 bases and at J to 2 bases, leaving 6 bases not matched to a gene. Germline CDR1 reads KGHSH; CDR2 reads LQKENI. The CDR3 consists of 16 residues. CDR3 residues: CASSPLLGQGQETQYF. The CDR3 DNA follows: TGTGCCAGCTCACCATTACTCGGACAGGGGCAAGAGACCCAGTACTTC.

The V call is TRBV4-1, the J call TRBJ1-1, with TRBD1 as a possible D gene (5 bases). Germline-derived CDR1 and CDR2 are MGHRA and YSYEKL. The V gene lost 5 bases and the J gene lost 4 bases, with 17 bases spanning the gap. This CDR3 comprises 15 residues. The CDR3 DNA reads TGCGCCAGCAGCAGCTCCGAGGGACTGGGCACTGAAGCTTTCTTT. It translates to CASSSSEGLGTEAFF.

The chain links TRBV7-8 to TRBJ1-1; 7 positions match TRBD1. The V and J ends lost 4 bases and 1 base, in that order; junction bases with no gene match: 3. CDR3 length: 14 amino acids. CDR1 and CDR2 (germline): SGHVS, FQNEAQ. The CDR3 protein is CASSSRTGNTEAFF. In DNA form, the CDR3 reads TGTGCCAGCAGCTCCCGGACAGGGAACACTGAAGCTTTCTTT.

The chain employs TRBV5-5 and TRBJ1-2; D ambiguous. Germline V gene lookup returns CDR1 SGHKS and CDR2 YYEKEE (reference sequence). The ends were cut back, 4 bases at V and 0 bases at J, with 10 bases in the middle. This CDR3 has 14 amino acids. CDR3 region: CASSPEGTNYGYTF. The CDR3 DNA follows: TGTGCCAGCAGCCCGGAGGGCACTAACTATGGCTACACCTTC.

This chain connects TRBV7-6 to TRBJ2-7; perhaps TRBD2 as D (5 bases). CDR1 is SGHVS and CDR2 is FNYEAQ in the germline V gene. V was pared by 5 bases and J by 7 bases, with 15 bases between. The CDR3 contains 13 residues. DNA for the CDR3: TGTGCCAGCAGCCCAGGACTCTTTGTGGAGCAGTACTTC. Translated: CASSPGLFVEQYF.

V usage is TRBV5-1 and J usage is TRBJ1-3, with TRBD1 matching over 8 bases. CDR3 length equals 15 residues. Trimming removed 2 bases from V and 4 bases from J; junction bases left unmatched: 5. Germline V CDR1 and CDR2: SGHRS, YFSETQ. The CDR3 DNA is TGCGCCAGCAGCTTACAGGGGACAGGAGGAAACACCATATATTTT. The encoded protein is CASSLQGTGGNTIYF. The full variable domain, its missing parts supplied by reference TRBV5-1 and TRBJ1-3, is KAGVTQTPRYLIKTRGQQVTLSCSPISGHRSVSWYQQTPGQGLQFLFEYFSETQRNKGNFPGRFSGRQFSNSRSEMNVSTLELGDSALYLCASSLQGTGGNTIYFGEGSWLTVV.

Only one count was recorded for this clone. The rearrangement uses TRBV7-6 and TRBJ2-2; TRBD1 agrees at 9 bases. After removal of 1 base from V and 6 bases from J, the junction contained 6 bases not matched to a gene. The CDR3 extends over 16 amino acids. Germline V gene lookup returns CDR1 SGHVS and CDR2 FNYEAQ. DNA for the CDR3: TGTGCCAGCAGCTTAGAGACAGGGGGAAATGCCGGGGAGCTGTTTTTT. It codes for CASSLETGGNAGELFF.

The chain combines TRBV6-5 with TRBJ1-1, with D possibly being TRBD1 (5 bases). Trimming shortened V by 5 bases and J by 1 base, and 14 bases separated the two germline ends. The CDR3 runs to 15 residues. CDR1 and CDR2 from the germline V gene are MNHEY and SVGAGI. The CDR3 DNA reads TGTGCCAGCAGTACCCCTCCTGGGGCGAACACTGAAGCTTTCTTT. It translates to CASSTPPGANTEAFF.